This section outlines one TCR beta chain sequence together with its context. Its recognized antigen is unknown. Nothing much larger sits one base from this clone, and base qualities are not available. Measured from the cysteine to the phenylalanine, the CDR3 is 14 residues long. CDR3 DNA only is kept here, 42 bases in frame from base 1. The germline V gene sets CDR1 to MNHEY and CDR2 to SVGAGI. V is shortened by 4 bases, J by 0 bases, and the region joining them spans 9 bases. Read against the paper, the sample's treatment or condition label means: approximately 9-day PBMC culture with coronavirus spike peptide pools or control peptides (ViraFEST assay). The ViraFEST assay, used in the study, expanded antigen-specific T cells with peptide pools and then identified the expanded clonotypes through TCR sequencing. The positive SARS-CoV-2 PCR tests of the convalescent patients were dated from March to December 2020, before the Alpha, Beta and Delta variants emerged in the United States. Each well held roughly 2 million PBMCs cultured in IMDM containing around 5.1% human AB serum and approximately 9.8 IU/ml IL-2, with 7.5 to 10 ug/ml peptide pools added. On days 3 and 7, half of the culture medium was replaced with fresh IL-2-containing medium. CD4+ T cells were isolated after 10 days of culture through negative selection using the EasySep CD4+ T cell isolation kit. PBMCs were separated from whole blood using Ficoll-Paque Plus gradient centrifugation and then either used fresh or cryopreserved at -140C. Triplicate wells were generally used for each culture condition.

The data are from a study of vaccination and CD4 T cells after COVID-19 (dated by TCRdb to 2021 to 2024). General notes on the study: SARS-CoV-2 positivity had been established in the convalescent patients by nasal swab PCR, and mild disease was recorded in eight to ten of these patients and severe disease in one. The cultures were stimulated with overlapping spike peptide pools from SARS-CoV-2 and from the common cold coronaviruses HCoV-NL63, HCoV-OC43 and HCoV-229E. Participants got two doses of the Pfizer-BioNTech BNT162b2 vaccine (n=8) or two doses of the Moderna mRNA-1273 vaccine (n=2). In 10 COVID-19 convalescent patients and a few infection-naive healthy vaccine recipients, the spike-specific CD4+ TCR repertoire before mRNA vaccination was compared with the repertoire after mRNA vaccination. Control cultures used a CEFX viral epitope pool as positive control, an HIV-1 Nef peptide pool as negative control, or no peptide. Post-vaccine blood samples were obtained a median of approximately 74 days after the second vaccine dose, with a range of about 12 to 241 days. The convalescent cohort comprised six males and four females, including two Hispanic individuals, seven Caucasians, two Asians and one multiracial person. Post-COVID blood samples were collected from convalescent patients a median of approximately 100 days after diagnosis, with a range of roughly 30 to 161 days. What the research found in general, with its limitations: The study included relatively few convalescent patients and did not analyze early timepoints after natural infection. In convalescent patients, a median approximately 89% of post-vaccine SARS-CoV-2-reactive clones were detected only after vaccination, suggesting vaccine-specific priming. The median count of SARS-CoV-2-reactive clonotypes went up from approximately 20 after infection to roughly 38 after vaccination, although the change was not significant. In convalescent patients, nearly all vaccine-specific clones (304 of 307) were found to be mono-reactive for SARS-CoV-2 spike rather than cross-reactive with common cold coronaviruses.

The library relied on PCR. DNA from cultured CD4+ T cells was subjected to TCR sequencing with the Oncomine TCR Beta short-read assay at the Johns Hopkins FTIC core. The QIAamp micro DNA kit was used to extract genomic DNA from the cultured CD4+ T cells. Oncomine TCR Beta libraries made from cultured CD4+ T cells were pooled using unique dual indexes and sequenced on an Illumina iSeq 100. The authors' analysis ran thus. Non-productive sequences were removed, and CDR3s that did not start with C, did not end with F or W, or were shorter than 7 amino acids were discarded. The MANAFEST web application was used to identify antigen-specific clonotypes by comparing peptide-stimulated wells against reference wells and other culture wells. For a clone to be called positive, the clone needed an FDR below 0.05, an odds ratio above 5, and a productive frequency above 0.1% in at least two of three replicate wells. A clonotype counted as cross-reactive if it showed significant expansion both in the SARS-CoV-2 spike wells and in at least one common cold coronavirus spike condition. Levenshtein distances (stringdist) and unrooted phylogenetic trees (ape) in R version 3.6.1 were used to assess CDR3 homology. The raw public reads went through TCRdb reprocessing: fastp at Q25, MiXCR clone calling, in-frame beta chains kept. Entries are consolidated by CDR3 protein sequence, retaining the most common genes and DNA. The V and J calls were determined by TCRdb, not by the authors. The sample data list about 16,000 distinct CDR3 sequences, and under 40% of these were observed just once. Together, the top ten hold about 15% of the sample.

The sequencing sample was made of cultured CD4+ T cells from blood. The TCR comes from a human donor with COVID-19. The receptor chain draws on TRBV6-5 and TRBJ1-1; there is no confident call for the D gene. CDR3 reads: CASSLIPMNTEAFF. The DNA is as follows: TGTGCCAGCAGTTTAATTCCAATGAACACTGAAGCTTTCTTT.